These 9 T cell receptor beta chains originate from one sample sequenced in a study of cytomegalovirus exposure and HLA in healthy donors. PCR amplification relied on 60 Vbeta primers (plus 13 Jbeta primers). The method was immunoSEQ multiplex PCR; TCRdb's version includes in-frame clones alone and lacks a portion of them. The table records 150,000 to 200,000 clones, around 87% of them present only once. Sample: PBMCs. These receptors came from a woman younger than 35 in good health and CMV-seronegative.

This sequence joins TRBV6-5 and TRBJ1-2, with 7 bases fitting TRBD1. Germline V lookup: CDR1 MNHEY, CDR2 SVGAGI. Trimming removed 6 bases from V and 8 bases from J; junction bases left unmatched: 12. The CDR3 runs to 14 residues. The chain's CDR3 is CASSPGTAWRGYTF. The DNA for the CDR3 is TGTGCCAGCAGCCCTGGGACAGCTTGGCGCGGCTACACCTTC.

V and J are TRBV6-5 and TRBJ1-1, with D perhaps TRBD1 (5 bases). With 6 bases removed from V and 7 bases from J, the gap between germline ends came to 12 bases. The CDR3 length is 12 residues. Looked up from germline, CDR1 is MNHEY and CDR2 is SVGAGI. The CDR3 bases are TGTGCCAGCAGCCGGGGGGGAGGTGAAGCTTTCTTT. It is translated as CASSRGGGEAFF.

V usage is TRBV29-1 and J usage is TRBJ1-1; the D is unclear. Trimming stripped 7 bases from V and 1 base from J, with 19 bases between. The CDR3 loop spans 15 amino acids. Germline V gene lookup returns CDR1 SQVTM and CDR2 ANQGSEA. As DNA, the CDR3 is TGCAGCGCCAACCCGGTGGGCAGCCCGAACACTGAAGCTTTCTTT. Translation: CSANPVGSPNTEAFF. Looking up the rest from reference TRBV29-1 and TRBJ1-1 gives the full variable domain: SAVISQKPSRDICQRGTSLTIQCQVDSQVTMMFWYRQQPGQSLTLIATANQGSEATYESGFVIDKFPISRPNLTFSTLTVSNMSPEDSSIYLCSANPVGSPNTEAFFGQGTRLTVV.

The rearrangement uses TRBV6-6 and TRBJ2-5; D is uncertain. The assigned J gene may be wrong: the sequence end matches TRBJ2-7 better. The CDR3 is made up of 12 amino acids. CDR1 is MNHNY and CDR2 is SVGAGI in the germline V gene (reference sequence). The CDR3 reads CASSYFPYEQYF. The DNA for the CDR3 is TGTGCCAGCAGTTACTTTCCCTACGAGCAGTACTTC.

Only one count was recorded for this clone. The chain recombines TRBV5-1 with TRBJ1-6, with a weak D call TRBD1 (6 bases). The CDR3 runs 14 residues. Germline V CDR1 and CDR2: SGHRS, YFSETQ. V lost 6 bases and J 1 base, leaving 8 bases between the germline ends. CDR3 nucleotides: TGCGCCAGCACGGACAGATCCTATAATTCACCCCTCCACTTT. This codes for CASTDRSYNSPLHF.

V and J are TRBV11-3 and TRBJ2-1; D might be TRBD1 (5 bases). The V gene lost 5 bases and the J gene lost 8 bases, with 7 bases spanning the gap. Germline V lookup: CDR1 SGHNT, CDR2 YENEEA. The CDR3 has 11 residues. The CDR3 loop reads CASSKGYEQFF. The CDR3 nucleotides are TGTGCCAGCAGCAAGGGGTATGAGCAGTTCTTC.

V usage is TRBV11-2 and J usage is TRBJ2-7; D is uncertain. Germline loops: CDR1 SGHAT, CDR2 FQNNGV. Trimming cost V 0 bases and J 5 bases, with 8 bases left between them. The CDR3 spans 13 residues. DNA for the CDR3: TGTGCCAGCAGCTTAGATTTGCCTAACGAGCAGTACTTC. Protein: CASSLDLPNEQYF.

This clone was recorded a few times. One end of the junction varies from germline; a read error may be responsible. V usage is TRBV6-4 and J usage is TRBJ1-6, with D uncertain. The CDR3 sequence is 13 residues long. The germline V gene has CDR1 MRHNA and CDR2 SNTAGT. In DNA, the CDR3 is TGTGCCAGCAGTGACTCCGATAATTCACCCCTCCACTTT. Encoded protein: CASSDSDNSPLHF.

The chain uses TRBV7-2 and TRBJ2-5; D might be TRBD2 (5 bases). Germline loops: CDR1 SGHTA, CDR2 FQGNSA. This CDR3 is built from 13 residues. V was shortened by 3 bases and J by 11 bases, with 16 bases between the two germline ends. DNA for the CDR3: TGTGCCAGCAGCTTCGGGGAAATGGGTGAGCAGTACTTC. Protein product: CASSFGEMGEQYF.